What follows are 10 T cell receptor beta chains derived from one specimen sequenced in a study of cytomegalovirus exposure and HLA in healthy donors. Clones were read by immunoSEQ multiplex PCR, and TCRdb kept only the in-frame ones, dropping some. The repertoire holds around 130,000 clones, with roughly nine tenths as singletons. What was sequenced was PBMCs. Every receptor here comes from a man aged 25 to 40 in good health and CMV-seronegative.

The gene calls are TRBV2 and TRBJ2-3, with D maybe TRBD1 (5 bases). The V gene's germline CDR1 is SNHLY and CDR2 FYNNEI. The V and J ends lost 1 base and 5 bases respectively, with 16 bases between them. This CDR3 spans 16 amino acids. The CDR3 is CASSEVQGRVGDTQYF. The CDR3 DNA reads TGTGCCAGCAGTGAAGTGCAGGGTAGGGTCGGAGATACGCAGTATTTT.

This chain links TRBV28 with TRBJ1-6; D gene ambiguous. Germline V gives CDR1 MDHEN, CDR2 SYDVKM. The CDR3 is 12 residues long. V lost 8 bases and J 6 bases, leaving 8 bases between the germline ends. For the CDR3, the DNA is TGTGCCAGCCGAGGAGGTAATTCACCCCTCCACTTT. As protein: CASRGGNSPLHF. Together with reference TRBV28 and TRBJ1-6, the CDR3 gives the full variable domain: DVKVTQSSRYLVKRTGEKVFLECVQDMDHENMFWYRQDPGLGLRLIYFSYDVKMKEKGDIPEGYSVSREKKERFSLILESASTNQTSMYLCASRGGNSPLHFGNGTRLTVT.

This CDR3 reads CASSLGKEGARNSPLHF. In DNA form, the CDR3 reads TGCGCCAGCAGCTTGGGGAAAGAGGGGGCGCGTAATTCACCCCTCCACTTT. The chain is built from TRBV5-1 and TRBJ1-6; 7 positions agree with TRBD1. The CDR3 is 17 residues long. From germline, CDR1 is SGHRS and CDR2 YFSETQ. V shed 0 bases and J 6 bases; nucleotides not matched to a gene: 9.

This clone showed up just a few times. This chain links TRBV7-9 with TRBJ2-3, with D tentatively TRBD2 (6 bases). The CDR3 totals 14 residues. V was trimmed by 2 bases and J by 9 bases, leaving 15 bases between them. The germline V gene encodes CDR1 SEHNR and CDR2 FQNEAQ (reference sequence). CDR3 region: CASSLSLQGGTQYF. In DNA form, the CDR3 reads TGTGCCAGCAGCTTATCGCTTCAGGGAGGAACGCAGTATTTT.

The J gene is TRBJ2-7, the V gene TRBV6-5; 13 positions agree with TRBD2. Germline lookup yields CDR1 MNHEY and CDR2 SVGAGI. CDR3 length equals 16 residues. The V segment lost 3 bases and the J segment 4 bases; nucleotides outside the gene matches: 6. This CDR3 is CASSYTSGGAVYEQYF. Written as DNA, the CDR3 is TGTGCCAGCAGTTATACTAGCGGGGGGGCGGTATACGAGCAGTACTTC.

This chain links TRBV10-3 with TRBJ2-7; 8 bases are shared with TRBD1. The CDR3 consists of 15 residues. The trim removed 2 bases at V and 2 bases at J, leaving 5 bases unmatched. The germline gives CDR1 ENHRY, CDR2 SYGVKD. The CDR3 spells CAISERGQVPYEQYF. The CDR3 DNA reads as TGTGCCATCAGTGAGAGGGGACAGGTACCCTACGAGCAGTACTTC.

This rearrangement joins TRBV6-6 to TRBJ2-7, with 8 bases fitting TRBD1. CDR1 MNHNY and CDR2 SVGAGI come from the germline V gene (reference sequence). There are 16 residues in the CDR3. The trim removed 4 bases at V and 3 bases at J, leaving 11 bases unmatched. The CDR3 DNA follows: TGTGCCAGCAGTTCCTATACCGGGACAGGCGGCTACGAGCAGTACTTC. It encodes CASSSYTGTGGYEQYF.

This clone was observed a few times. V is TRBV4-1 and J is TRBJ2-2; 15 positions agree with TRBD2. CDR1 and CDR2 from the germline V gene are MGHRA and YSYEKL. The V gene end was trimmed by 1 base and the J gene end by 4 bases; junction bases not matched to a gene: 10. The CDR3 is 20 amino acids. The CDR3, as DNA: TGCGCCAGCAGCCAAGGATTGGGACTAGCGGGGGGACTCGCCACCGGGGAGCTGTTTTTT. Amino acids: CASSQGLGLAGGLATGELFF.

The chain uses TRBV18 and TRBJ1-3; D is unclear. V dropped 2 bases and J dropped 1 base, with 6 bases sitting between them. The CDR3 sequence is 14 residues long. From germline, CDR1 is KGHSH and CDR2 LQKENI. CDR3 sequence (DNA): TGTGCCAGCTCACCATCACAGTCTGGAAACACCATATATTTT. Translating it yields CASSPSQSGNTIYF.

J is TRBJ2-6 and V is TRBV9, with D tentatively TRBD1 (5 bases). The CDR3 is 15 amino acids. CDR1 SGDLS and CDR2 YYNGEE come from the germline V gene. The V end was cut by 0 bases, the J end by 2 bases, with 6 bases between. The DNA of the CDR3 is TGTGCCAGCAGCGTAGAGGGGACTGGGGCCAACGTCCTGACTTTC. Its protein is CASSVEGTGANVLTF.